The 6 T cell receptor beta chains below were found in one sample sequenced in a study of T cell responses to AZD1222 COVID-19 vaccine. Assay used: immunoSEQ multiplex PCR; TCRdb lists only in-frame clones, some missing. The sample has under 200,000 clones, about 88% seen once. Here the sequenced sample was peripheral blood, taken on day 0 of AZD1222 vaccination. The source of these receptors is an adult in good health.

This clone was recorded once. This chain connects TRBV7-3 to TRBJ2-2; the D gene could be TRBD1 or TRBD2 (6 bases each). The V end lost 4 bases, the J end lost 3 bases, and 15 bases lay between the germline ends. The CDR3 runs to 16 residues. Germline V gene data show CDR1 as SGHTA and CDR2 as FQGTGA. The CDR3 sequence: CASSSTWGADTGELFF. The CDR3 DNA reads as TGTGCCAGCAGCTCCACCTGGGGGGCGGACACCGGGGAGCTGTTTTTT.

The V call is TRBV28, the J call TRBJ1-3; D uncertain. V lost 1 base and J 0 bases, leaving 7 bases between the germline ends. In germline, CDR1 is MDHEN, CDR2 SYDVKM. This CDR3 has 15 amino acids. The CDR3 sequence is CASSLYRSSGNTIYF. Here the CDR3 DNA reads TGTGCCAGCAGTTTATACCGGAGCTCTGGAAACACCATATATTTT.

This chain uses TRBV19 with TRBJ1-1, with D possibly being TRBD1 (6 bases). This CDR3 contains 14 residues. Trimming left V 5 bases short and J 6 bases short, with 16 bases between. CDR1 and CDR2 from the germline V gene are LNHDA and SQIVND (reference sequence). The DNA for the CDR3 is TGTGCCAGTAGTCAAAAGACAGGATTCCCTGAAGCTTTCTTT. This gives the protein CASSQKTGFPEAFF.

The chain employs TRBV5-6 and TRBJ2-2, with a weak D call TRBD2 (5 bases). This CDR3 has 17 residues. Per the germline V gene, CDR1 is SGHDT and CDR2 is YYEEEE. V was cut by 2 bases and J by 7 bases, with 21 bases left in between. As DNA, the CDR3 is TGTGCCAGCAGCTTCCTTGGTGCGGGCCAACGTAGCGGGGAGCTGTTTTTT. It codes for CASSFLGAGQRSGELFF. Full variable domain (missing parts from reference TRBV5-6 and TRBJ2-2): DAGVTQSPTHLIKTRGQQVTLRCSPKSGHDTVSWYQQALGQGPQFIFQYYEEEERQRGNFPDRFSGHQFPNYSSELNVNALLLGDSALYLCASSFLGAGQRSGELFFGEGSRLTVL.

The rearrangement uses TRBV2 and TRBJ1-1; D may be TRBD1 (5 bases). There are 14 residues in the CDR3. The germline V and J ends were trimmed by 11 bases and 0 bases, with 16 bases remaining between them. Germline lookup yields CDR1 SNHLY and CDR2 FYNNEI. CDR3 sequence: CAGGSGVMNTEAFF. CDR3 DNA sequence: TGTGCCGGGGGGAGTGGAGTCATGAACACTGAAGCTTTCTTT.

The chain recombines TRBV15 with TRBJ1-2, with D uncertain. V was trimmed by 0 bases and J by 4 bases, leaving 6 bases between them. Looked up from germline, CDR1 is LNHNV and CDR2 is YYDKDF (reference sequence). The CDR3 loop spans 13 amino acids. CDR3 coding DNA: TGTGCCACCAGCAGAGATCGGCTCTATGGCTACACCTTC. Encoded protein: CATSRDRLYGYTF.